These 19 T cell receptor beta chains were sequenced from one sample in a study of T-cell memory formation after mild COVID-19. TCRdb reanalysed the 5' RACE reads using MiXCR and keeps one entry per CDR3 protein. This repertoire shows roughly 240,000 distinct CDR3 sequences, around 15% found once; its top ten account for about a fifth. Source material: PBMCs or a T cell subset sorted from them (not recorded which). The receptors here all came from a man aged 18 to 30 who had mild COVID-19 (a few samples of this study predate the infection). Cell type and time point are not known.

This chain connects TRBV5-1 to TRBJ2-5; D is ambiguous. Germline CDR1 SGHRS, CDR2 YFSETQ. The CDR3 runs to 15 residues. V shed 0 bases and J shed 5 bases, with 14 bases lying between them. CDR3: CASSLAGSLEETQYF. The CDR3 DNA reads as TGCGCCAGCAGCTTGGCCGGTAGTTTGGAGGAGACCCAGTACTTC.

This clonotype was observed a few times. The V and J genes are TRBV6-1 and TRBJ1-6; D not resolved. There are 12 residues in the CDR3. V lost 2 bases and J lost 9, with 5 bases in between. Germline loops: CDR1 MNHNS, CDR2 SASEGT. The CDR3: CASSESVSPLHF. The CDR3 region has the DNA TGTGCCAGCAGTGAATCGGTTTCACCCCTCCACTTT.

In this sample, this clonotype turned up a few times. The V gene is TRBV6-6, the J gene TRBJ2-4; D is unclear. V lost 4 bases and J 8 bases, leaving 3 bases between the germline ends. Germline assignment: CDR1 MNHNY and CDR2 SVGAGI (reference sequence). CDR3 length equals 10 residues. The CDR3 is CASSSDIQYF. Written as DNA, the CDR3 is TGTGCCAGCAGTTCTGACATTCAGTACTTC.

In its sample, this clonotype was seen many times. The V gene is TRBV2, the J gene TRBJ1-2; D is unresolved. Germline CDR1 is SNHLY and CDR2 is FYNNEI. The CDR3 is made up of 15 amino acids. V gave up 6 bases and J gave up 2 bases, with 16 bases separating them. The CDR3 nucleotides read TGTGCCAGCAGGGACCCTAGAATTACAAACTATGGCTACACCTTC. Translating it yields CASRDPRITNYGYTF.

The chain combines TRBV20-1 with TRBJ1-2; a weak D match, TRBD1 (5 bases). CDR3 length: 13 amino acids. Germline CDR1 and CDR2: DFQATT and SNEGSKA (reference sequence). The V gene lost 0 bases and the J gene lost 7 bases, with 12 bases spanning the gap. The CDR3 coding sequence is TGCAGTGCTAGAGATGTGGGGGAGAGTGGCTACACCTTC. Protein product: CSARDVGESGYTF.

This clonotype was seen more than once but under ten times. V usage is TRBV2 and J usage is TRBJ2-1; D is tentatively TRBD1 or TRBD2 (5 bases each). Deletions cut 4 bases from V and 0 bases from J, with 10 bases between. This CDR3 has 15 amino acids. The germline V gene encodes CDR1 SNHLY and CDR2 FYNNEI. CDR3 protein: CASSGSGSSYNEQFF. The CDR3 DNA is TGTGCCAGCAGTGGATCAGGGAGCTCCTACAATGAGCAGTTCTTC.

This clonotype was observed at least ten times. CDR3 loop: CSVGSREGHEQFF. For the CDR3, the DNA is TGCAGCGTGGGTTCCCGAGAGGGCCATGAGCAGTTCTTC. The gene calls are TRBV29-1 and TRBJ2-1, with D perhaps matching TRBD2 (5 bases). V was clipped by 6 bases and J by 8 bases, with 17 bases between them. Germline lookup yields CDR1 SQVTM and CDR2 ANQGSEA. The CDR3 totals 13 residues.

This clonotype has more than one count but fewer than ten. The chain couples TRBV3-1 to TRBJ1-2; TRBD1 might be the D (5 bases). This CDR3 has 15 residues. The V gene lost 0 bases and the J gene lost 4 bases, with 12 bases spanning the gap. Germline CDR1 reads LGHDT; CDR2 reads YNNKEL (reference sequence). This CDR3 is CASSQDATGTYGYTF. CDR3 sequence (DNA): TGTGCCAGCAGCCAAGACGCCACAGGTACCTATGGCTACACCTTC.

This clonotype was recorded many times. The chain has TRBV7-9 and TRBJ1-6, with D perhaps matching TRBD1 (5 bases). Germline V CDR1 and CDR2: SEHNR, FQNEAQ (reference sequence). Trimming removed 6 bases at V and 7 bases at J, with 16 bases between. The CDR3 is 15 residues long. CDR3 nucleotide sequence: TGTGCCAGCAGAGGAGCAGGGTCACTGAATTCACCCCTCCACTTT. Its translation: CASRGAGSLNSPLHF.

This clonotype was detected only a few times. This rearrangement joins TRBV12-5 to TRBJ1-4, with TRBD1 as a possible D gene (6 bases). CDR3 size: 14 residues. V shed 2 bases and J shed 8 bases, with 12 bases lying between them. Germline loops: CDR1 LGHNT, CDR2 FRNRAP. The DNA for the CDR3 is TGTGCTAGTGGTTTGAGGACAGCCGCCGAAAAACTGTTTTTT. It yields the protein CASGLRTAAEKLFF.

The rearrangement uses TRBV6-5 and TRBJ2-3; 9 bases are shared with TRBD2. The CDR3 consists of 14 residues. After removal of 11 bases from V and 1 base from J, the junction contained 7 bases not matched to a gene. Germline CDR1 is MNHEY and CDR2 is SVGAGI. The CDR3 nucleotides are TGTGCCTCCAAGACTAGCGGAGGCACAGATACGCAGTATTTT. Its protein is CASKTSGGTDTQYF.

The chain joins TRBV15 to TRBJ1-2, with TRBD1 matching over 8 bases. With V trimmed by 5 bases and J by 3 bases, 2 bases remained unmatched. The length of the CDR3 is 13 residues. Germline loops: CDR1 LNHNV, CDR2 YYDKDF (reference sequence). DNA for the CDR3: TGTGCCACCAGCCCGACAGGGGACTATGGCTACACCTTC. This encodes CATSPTGDYGYTF.

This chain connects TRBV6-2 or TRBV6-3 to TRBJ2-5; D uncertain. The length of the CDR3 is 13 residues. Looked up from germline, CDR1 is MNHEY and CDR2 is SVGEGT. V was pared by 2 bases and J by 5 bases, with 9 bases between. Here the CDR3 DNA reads TGTGCCAGCAGTTACCTCCTGCGGGAGACCCAGTACTTC. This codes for CASSYLLRETQYF.

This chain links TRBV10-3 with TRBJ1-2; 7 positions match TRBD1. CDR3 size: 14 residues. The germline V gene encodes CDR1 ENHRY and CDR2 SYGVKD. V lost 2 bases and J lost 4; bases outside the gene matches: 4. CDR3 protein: CAISEQGGSYGYTF. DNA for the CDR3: TGTGCCATCAGTGAGCAAGGGGGCAGCTATGGCTACACCTTC.

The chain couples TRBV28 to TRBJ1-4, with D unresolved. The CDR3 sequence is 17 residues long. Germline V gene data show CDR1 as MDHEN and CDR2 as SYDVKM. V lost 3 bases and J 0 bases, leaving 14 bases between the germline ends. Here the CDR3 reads CASSFFSGFATNEKLFF. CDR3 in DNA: TGTGCCAGCAGTTTCTTCTCCGGTTTTGCAACTAATGAAAAACTGTTTTTT.

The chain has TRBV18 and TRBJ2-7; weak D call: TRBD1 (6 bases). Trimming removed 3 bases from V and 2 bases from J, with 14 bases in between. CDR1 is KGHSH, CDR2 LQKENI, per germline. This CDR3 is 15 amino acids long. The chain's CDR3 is CASSPSQGLPYEQYF. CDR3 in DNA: TGTGCCAGCTCACCCTCGCAGGGGTTGCCCTACGAGCAGTACTTC.

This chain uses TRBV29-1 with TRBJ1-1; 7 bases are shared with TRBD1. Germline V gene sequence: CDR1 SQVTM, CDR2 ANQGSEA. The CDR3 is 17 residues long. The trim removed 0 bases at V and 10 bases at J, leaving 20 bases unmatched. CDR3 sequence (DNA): TGCAGCGTTGAAGATCTAGTCTGGACAGGTTGGGAATTTAGAGCTTTCTTT. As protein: CSVEDLVWTGWEFRAFF.

Here the CDR3 reads CASSQQHLPGNLETQYF. DNA of the CDR3: TGCGCCAGCAGCCAACAACACTTACCGGGGAATCTAGAGACCCAGTACTTC. This chain joins TRBV4-3 and TRBJ2-5; a weak D match, TRBD2 (5 bases). Trimming took off 2 bases at V and 4 bases at J, with 20 bases between the two ends. Germline CDR1 and CDR2: LGHNA and YSLEER. The CDR3 runs to 17 residues.

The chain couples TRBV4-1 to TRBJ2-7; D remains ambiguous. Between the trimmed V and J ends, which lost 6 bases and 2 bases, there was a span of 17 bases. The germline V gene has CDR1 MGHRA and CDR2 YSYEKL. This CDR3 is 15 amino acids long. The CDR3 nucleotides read TGCGCCAGCAGTCTGGACGTGACGGAGACCTACGAGCAGTACTTC. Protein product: CASSLDVTETYEQYF.